This TCR beta chain was sequenced during a study of shared clonotypes between healthy human individuals. Overall study findings and caveats: Memory subsets had estimated richness that was generally smaller than that of naive subsets. Represented diversity, genetic and exposure-history alike, was limited by few donors. Several donors shared around 5% of their naive CD4 clonotypes. Sequencing depth was expected to influence donor clonotype sharing.

Germline CDR1 is SGDLS and CDR2 is YYNGEE. V lost 3 bases and J 9 bases, leaving 16 bases between the germline ends. The CDR3 has 13 amino acids. Concerning this clone: What it binds is not known.

This table comes from immunoSEQ multiplex PCR, and its TCRdb copy is limited to in-frame clones, with some not included. The sample lists millions of clones, 85% to 95% occurring once. The sequencing input was naive CD4+ T cells sorted from blood. Sample subset: CD45RA+ positively selected. The sequence derives from a man in his late teens or twenties in good health. The chain has TRBV9 and TRBJ2-7; D is uncertain. The CDR3 coding sequence is TGTGCCAGCAGCGACAAAATGTTAGGTTTGCAGTACTTC. Amino acid sequence: CASSDKMLGLQYF. The full variable domain, its missing parts supplied by reference TRBV9 and TRBJ2-7, is DSGVTQTPKHLITATGQRVTLRCSPRSGDLSVYWYQQSLDQGLQFLIQYYNGEERAKGNILERFSAQQFPDLHSELNLSSLELGDSALYFCASSDKMLGLQYFGPGTRLTVT.